This T cell receptor (beta chain) was sequenced during a study of CD8 T cells in ankylosing spondylitis (dated 2017 in TCRdb). Looking at the study overall: T cell receptor beta repertoires were profiled in healthy donors and ankylosing spondylitis patients so that disease-linked TCR variants could be found. The whole study cohort included some 100 healthy donors and around 25 ankylosing spondylitis patients. Peripheral blood was sampled, and synovial fluid was additionally collected from ankylosing spondylitis patients. Overall results and qualifications from the work: The disease-linked clones had a CD8+ phenotype and were found at relatively low frequencies in peripheral blood. Some motif variants had previously been reported in the synovial fluid and blood of reactive arthritis patients, which suggests shared mechanisms of disease initiation. A TCR beta motif made up of roughly eight highly homologous amino acid variants appeared to be characteristic of blood from ankylosing spondylitis patients. Significant enrichment of the disease-linked clones was reported in matched synovial fluid samples from ankylosing spondylitis patients.

As to this clonotype: Its antigen specificity is not known. A junction boundary mismatches the germline segment, possibly from a read error.

Sequencing was carried out with an Illumina HiSeq 2500. Quantitative 5'-RACE with molecular barcodes was the method used to prepare the TCR beta libraries. In the authors' own workflow: To identify disease-linked TCR variants, a new computational method was used, one built on a probabilistic model of VDJ rearrangement. Clones were called with MiXCR by TCRdb after fastp trimmed the public reads at Q25, and only in-frame beta chains were retained. Each CDR3 protein appears once, grouped with its most common genes and DNA. In this record, the V and J calls reflect TCRdb's handling and not the investigators' own analysis. For this sample there are more than 650,000 distinct CDR3 sequences; 12% appear just once. More than 0.5% of the sample is taken by the ten largest. The sequencing sample was made of blood, either unsorted or a sorted T cell fraction (not recorded which). The sequence derives from a male donor with ankylosing spondylitis.

The nucleotide sequence reads as follows: TGCAGCGGTGAGGTAGGAGACTACACTGAAGCTCTCTTT. Translated, this gives CSGEVGDYTEALF. The V and J genes are TRBV29-1 and TRBJ1-1, with an unclear D gene assignment. From cysteine to phenylalanine, the CDR3 is 13 amino acids long. The read is trimmed to its CDR3 DNA, 39 bases read in frame from base 1. CDR1 and CDR2 were assigned from the germline V gene as SQVTM and ANQGSEA. With the portions outside the CDR3 filled from the reference TRBV29-1 and TRBJ1-1 genes, the complete variable region becomes SAVISQKPSRDICQRGTSLTIQCQVDSQVTMMFWYRQQPGQSLTLIATANQGSEATYESGFVIDKFPISRPNLTFSTLTVSNMSPEDSSIYLCSGEVGDYTEALFGQGTRLTVV.